Reported below is one TCR beta chain. Its target is not known. The record originates from a study of CD8 T cells in Susac syndrome. General study findings and limits: The authors acknowledged that the study's TCR sequencing and HLA analysis involved relatively few individuals.

FACS was used to enrich TEMRA cells, whereas the CD8+ and CD4+ T cells were obtained by negative isolation. RNA in amounts of roughly 0.5 to 1 ug was reverse transcribed with random hexamers. The method of amplification for TCR beta CDR3 was immunoSEQ multiplex PCR, covering 54 Vbeta and 13 Jbeta. One entry per CDR3 protein results from TCRdb running MiXCR on the immunoSEQ multiplex PCR reads. Altogether more than 65,000 distinct CDR3 sequences are present, approximately 96% being singletons, with the ten largest covering roughly 0.55%. Sequenced sample: CD8+ T cells from PBMCs. This clonotype was obtained from a human donor with multiple sclerosis.

As DNA, the CDR3 is TGCAGCGTTGAAGATACTACATCCGGGGAGCTGTTTTTT. Its protein product is CSVEDTTSGELFF. The chain uses TRBV29-1 and TRBJ2-2; D remains ambiguous. Trimming stripped 0 bases from V and 6 bases from J, with 8 bases between. Per germline, CDR1 SQVTM and CDR2 ANQGSEA. This CDR3 is built from 13 residues.